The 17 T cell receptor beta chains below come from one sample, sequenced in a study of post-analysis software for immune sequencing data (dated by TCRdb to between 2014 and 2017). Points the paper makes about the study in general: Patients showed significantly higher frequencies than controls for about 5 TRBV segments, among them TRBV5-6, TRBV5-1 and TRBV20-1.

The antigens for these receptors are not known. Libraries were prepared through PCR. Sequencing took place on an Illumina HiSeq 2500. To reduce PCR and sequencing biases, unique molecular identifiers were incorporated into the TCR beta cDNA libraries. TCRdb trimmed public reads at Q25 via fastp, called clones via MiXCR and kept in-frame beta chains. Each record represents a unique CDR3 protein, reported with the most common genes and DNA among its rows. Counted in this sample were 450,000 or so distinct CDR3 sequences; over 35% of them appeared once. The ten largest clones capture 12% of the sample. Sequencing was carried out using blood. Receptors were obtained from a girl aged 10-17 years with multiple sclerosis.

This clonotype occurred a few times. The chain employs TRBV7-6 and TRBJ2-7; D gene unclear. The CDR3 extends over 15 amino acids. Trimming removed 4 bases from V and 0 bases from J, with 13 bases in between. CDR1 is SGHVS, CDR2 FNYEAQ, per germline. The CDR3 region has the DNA TGTGCCAGCAGCTCTATTGCCCTGAGCTCCTACGAGCAGTACTTC. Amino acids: CASSSIALSSYEQYF.

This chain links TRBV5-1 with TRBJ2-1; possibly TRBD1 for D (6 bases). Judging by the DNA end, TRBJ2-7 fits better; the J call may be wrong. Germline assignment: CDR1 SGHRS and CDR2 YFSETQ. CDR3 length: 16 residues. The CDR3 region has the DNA TGCGCCAGCAGCTTGGGGGGACACCCCTCCTACAATGAGCAGTACTTC. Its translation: CASSLGGHPSYNEQYF.

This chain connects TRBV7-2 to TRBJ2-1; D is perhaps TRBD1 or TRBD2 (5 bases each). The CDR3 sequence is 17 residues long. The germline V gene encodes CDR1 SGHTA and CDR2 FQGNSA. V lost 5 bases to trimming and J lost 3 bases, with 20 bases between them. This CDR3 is CASSLDRDRNVYNEQFF. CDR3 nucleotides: TGTGCCAGCAGCCTCGACCGGGACCGCAACGTCTACAATGAGCAGTTCTTC.

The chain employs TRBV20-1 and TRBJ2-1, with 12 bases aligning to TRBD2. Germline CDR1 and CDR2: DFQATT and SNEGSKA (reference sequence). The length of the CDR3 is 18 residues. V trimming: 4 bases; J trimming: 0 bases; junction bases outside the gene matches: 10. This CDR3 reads CSAIQASGRAISYNEQFF. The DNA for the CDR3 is TGCAGTGCTATTCAGGCTAGCGGGAGGGCAATCTCCTACAATGAGCAGTTCTTC.

The CDR3, as DNA: TGTGCCAGCAGTTTTTCCCGGGGAGGGACCCAGTACTTC. Its translation is CASSFSRGGTQYF. V is TRBV12-3 or TRBV12-4 and J is TRBJ2-5; possibly TRBD2 for D (6 bases). V lost 3 bases, J lost 7 bases, and 12 bases lay in between. The CDR3 extends over 13 amino acids.

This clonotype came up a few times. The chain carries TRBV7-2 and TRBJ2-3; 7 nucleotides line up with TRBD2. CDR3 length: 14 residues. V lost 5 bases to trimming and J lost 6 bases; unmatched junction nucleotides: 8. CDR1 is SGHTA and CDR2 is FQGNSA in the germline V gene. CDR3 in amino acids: CASSIGTIDDTQYF. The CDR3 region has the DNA TGTGCCAGCAGCATCGGGACTATTGATGATACGCAGTATTTT.

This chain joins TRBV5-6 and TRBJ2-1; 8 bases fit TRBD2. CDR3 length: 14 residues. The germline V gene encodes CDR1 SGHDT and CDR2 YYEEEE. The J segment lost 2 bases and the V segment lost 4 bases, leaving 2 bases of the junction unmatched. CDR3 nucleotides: TGTGCCAGCAGCAGGACTAGCCCCTACAATGAGCAGTTCTTC. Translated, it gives CASSRTSPYNEQFF. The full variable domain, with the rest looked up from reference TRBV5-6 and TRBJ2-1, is DAGVTQSPTHLIKTRGQQVTLRCSPKSGHDTVSWYQQALGQGPQFIFQYYEEEERQRGNFPDRFSGHQFPNYSSELNVNALLLGDSALYLCASSRTSPYNEQFFGPGTRLTVL.

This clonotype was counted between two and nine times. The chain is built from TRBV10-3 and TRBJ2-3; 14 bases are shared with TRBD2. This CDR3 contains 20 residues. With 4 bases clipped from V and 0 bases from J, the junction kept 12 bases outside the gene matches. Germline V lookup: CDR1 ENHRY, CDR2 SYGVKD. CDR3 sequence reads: CAISGLGTSGRLGSTDTQYF. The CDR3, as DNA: TGTGCCATCAGTGGATTAGGGACTAGCGGGAGACTGGGGAGCACAGATACGCAGTATTTT.

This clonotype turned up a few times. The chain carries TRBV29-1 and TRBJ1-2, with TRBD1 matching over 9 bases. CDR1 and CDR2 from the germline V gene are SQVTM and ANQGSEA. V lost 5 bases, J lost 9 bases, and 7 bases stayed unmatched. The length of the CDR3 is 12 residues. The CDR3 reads CSVFPGTGSYTF. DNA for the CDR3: TGCAGCGTTTTCCCCGGGACAGGGAGCTACACCTTC.

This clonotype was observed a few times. CDR3 coding DNA: TGCAGCGTTAGGGGATCCTACGAGCAGTACTTC. Translation: CSVRGSYEQYF. V gene TRBV29-1 combines with J gene TRBJ2-7; perhaps TRBD1 as D (5 bases). CDR1 is SQVTM, CDR2 ANQGSEA, per germline. Trimming removed 5 bases at V and 1 base at J, with 6 bases between. The CDR3 sequence is 11 residues long.

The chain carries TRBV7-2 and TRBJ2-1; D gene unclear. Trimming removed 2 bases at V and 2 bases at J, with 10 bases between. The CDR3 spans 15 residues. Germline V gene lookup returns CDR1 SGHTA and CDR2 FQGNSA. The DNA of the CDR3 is TGTGCCAGCAGCTTATTTGCTACGGCCTACAATGAGCAGTTCTTC. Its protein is CASSLFATAYNEQFF.

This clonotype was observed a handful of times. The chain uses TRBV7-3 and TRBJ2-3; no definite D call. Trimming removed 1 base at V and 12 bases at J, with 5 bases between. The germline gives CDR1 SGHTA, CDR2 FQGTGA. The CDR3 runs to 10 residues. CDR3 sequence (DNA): TGTGCCAGCAGCTTAAGGGGACAGTATTTT. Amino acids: CASSLRGQYF.

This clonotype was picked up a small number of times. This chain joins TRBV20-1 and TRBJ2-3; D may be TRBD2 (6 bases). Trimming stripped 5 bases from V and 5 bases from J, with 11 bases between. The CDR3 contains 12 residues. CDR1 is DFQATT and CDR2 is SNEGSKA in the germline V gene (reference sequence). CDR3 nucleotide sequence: TGCAGTGCTCCAAGGCGGGAAGATACGCAGTATTTT. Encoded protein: CSAPRREDTQYF.

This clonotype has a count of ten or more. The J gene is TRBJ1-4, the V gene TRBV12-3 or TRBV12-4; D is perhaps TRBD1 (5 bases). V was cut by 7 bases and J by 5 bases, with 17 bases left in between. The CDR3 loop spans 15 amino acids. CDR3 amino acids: CASTLQDELNEKLFF. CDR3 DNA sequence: TGTGCCAGCACACTACAGGACGAGCTAAATGAAAAACTGTTTTTT.

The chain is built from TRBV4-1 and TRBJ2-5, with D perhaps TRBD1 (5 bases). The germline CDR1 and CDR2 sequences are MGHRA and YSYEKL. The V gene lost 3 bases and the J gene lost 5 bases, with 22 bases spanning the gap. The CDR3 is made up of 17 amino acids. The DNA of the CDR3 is TGCGCCAGCAGCCACCTACTTGGGCAGGGTTCCGGCGAGACCCAGTACTTC. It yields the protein CASSHLLGQGSGETQYF.

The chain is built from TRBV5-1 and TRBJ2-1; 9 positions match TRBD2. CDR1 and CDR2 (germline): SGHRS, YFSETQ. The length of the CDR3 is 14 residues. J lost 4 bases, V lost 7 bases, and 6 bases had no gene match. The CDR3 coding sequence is TGCGCCAGCCAGAGACTAGCGGATTACAATGAGCAGTTCTTC. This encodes CASQRLADYNEQFF.

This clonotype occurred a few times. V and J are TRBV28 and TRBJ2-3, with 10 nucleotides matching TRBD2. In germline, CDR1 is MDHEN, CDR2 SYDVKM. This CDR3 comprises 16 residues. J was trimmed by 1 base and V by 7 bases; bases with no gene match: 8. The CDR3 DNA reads TGTGCCAGCACCCCATCCGGGACTAGCGGCACAGATACGCAGTATTTT. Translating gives CASTPSGTSGTDTQYF. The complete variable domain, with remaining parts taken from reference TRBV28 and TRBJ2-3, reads DVKVTQSSRYLVKRTGEKVFLECVQDMDHENMFWYRQDPGLGLRLIYFSYDVKMKEKGDIPEGYSVSREKKERFSLILESASTNQTSMYLCASTPSGTSGTDTQYFGPGTRLTVL.